The 7 T cell receptor beta chains below come from one sample, sequenced in a study of molecular identifiers for immune sequencing clone quantification. TCRdb passed the PCR reads through MiXCR, listing each CDR3 protein once. The table includes hundreds of thousands of distinct CDR3 sequences, about 25% detected once. Sequencing was performed on naive CD8+ T cells from blood, with Jurkat cell RNA spiked in. Regarding subset: FACS-sorted CD8+CD4-CCR7+CD45RA+ naive T cells. These receptors all stem from a human donor in good health. Some libraries in this study had Jurkat cell RNA spiked in.

In regard to this clonotype: This could be a read error, since a much larger clone is one nucleotide away. The chain joins TRBV27 to TRBJ1-1; D is undetermined. Germline V CDR1 and CDR2: MNHEY, SMNVEV (reference sequence). This CDR3 is built from 15 residues. V dropped 3 bases and J dropped 2 bases, with 13 bases sitting between them. DNA of the CDR3: TGTGCCAGCAGTTTCGGGCCATCTATAAACACTGAAGCTTTCTTT. The encoded protein is CASSFGPSINTEAFF.

This clonotype came up many times. This rearrangement joins TRBV14 to TRBJ2-7, with 9 bases fitting TRBD2. The germline gives CDR1 SGHDN, CDR2 FVKESK. The CDR3 totals 15 residues. The junction had 7 bases not matched to a gene; V was cut back by 5 bases and J by 2 bases. The CDR3 bases are TGTGCCAGCAGCGCGGGGCTAGCGGGGACCTACGAGCAGTACTTC. Residues: CASSAGLAGTYEQYF.

The chain employs TRBV7-9 and TRBJ1-5; no reliable D call. Germline V gene sequence: CDR1 SEHNR, CDR2 FQNEAQ (reference sequence). CDR3 length equals 12 residues. Trimming removed 5 bases from V and 9 bases from J, with 11 bases in between. The CDR3 DNA reads TGTGCCAGCAGCCCCTCTACCGGGCCCCAGCATTTT. It is translated as CASSPSTGPQHF.

Note on this clonotype: Just one base apart from a much larger clone, this may be a read error. The chain is built from TRBV24-1 and TRBJ2-5; TRBD2 matches 7 bases. Germline CDR1 is KGHDR and CDR2 is SFDVKD. The CDR3 sequence is 17 residues long. The CDR3 reads CATSDNGLAAPQEPQYF. The CDR3 nucleotides are TGTGCCACCAGTGATAATGGCCTAGCGGCCCCACAAGAGCCCCAGTACTTC.

Only a few counts were recorded for this clonotype. The CDR3 region is CASSFAGGPYNEQFF. In DNA form, the CDR3 reads TGCGCCAGCAGCTTTGCGGGAGGGCCCTACAATGAGCAGTTCTTC. The chain combines TRBV5-1 with TRBJ2-1; 9 bases map to TRBD2. Looked up from germline, CDR1 is SGHRS and CDR2 is YFSETQ. The CDR3 loop spans 15 amino acids. The V gene end was trimmed by 2 bases and the J gene end by 2 bases; junction bases not matched to a gene: 2.

This clonotype showed up just a few times. V usage is TRBV14 and J usage is TRBJ2-1; D may be TRBD1 or TRBD2 (5 bases each). Per the germline V gene, CDR1 is SGHDN and CDR2 is FVKESK. The V and J ends lost 7 bases and 0 bases respectively, with 13 bases between them. This CDR3 comprises 15 residues. The CDR3 bases are TGTGCCAGCAACAGAGGGACCCACTCCTACAATGAGCAGTTCTTC. As protein: CASNRGTHSYNEQFF.

This clonotype has a count of ten or more. V is TRBV7-9 and J is TRBJ1-1; D not certain. V was pared by 5 bases and J by 0 bases, with 10 bases between. The CDR3 is 14 residues long. Germline V gene data show CDR1 as SEHNR and CDR2 as FQNEAQ (reference sequence). In DNA, the CDR3 is TGTGCCAGCAGCCAATCAGGTCTGAACACTGAAGCTTTCTTT. The encoded protein is CASSQSGLNTEAFF.